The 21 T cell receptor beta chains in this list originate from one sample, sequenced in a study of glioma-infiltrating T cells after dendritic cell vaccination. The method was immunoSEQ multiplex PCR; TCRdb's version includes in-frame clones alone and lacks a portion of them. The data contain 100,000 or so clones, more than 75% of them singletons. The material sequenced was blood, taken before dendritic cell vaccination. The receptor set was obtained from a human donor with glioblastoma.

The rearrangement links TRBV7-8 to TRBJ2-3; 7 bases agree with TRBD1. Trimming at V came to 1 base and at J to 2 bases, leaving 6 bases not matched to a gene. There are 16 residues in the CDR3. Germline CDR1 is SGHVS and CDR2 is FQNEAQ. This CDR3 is CASSLGQGRFTDTQYF. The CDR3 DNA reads TGTGCCAGCAGCTTAGGACAGGGCCGATTCACAGATACGCAGTATTTT.

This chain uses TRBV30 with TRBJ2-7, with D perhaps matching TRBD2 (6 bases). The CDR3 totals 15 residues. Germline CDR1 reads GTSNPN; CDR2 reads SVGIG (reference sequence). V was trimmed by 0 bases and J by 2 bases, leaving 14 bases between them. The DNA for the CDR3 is TGTGCCTGGAGTGTAGGAGGCGGAGGGGCCTACGAGCAGTACTTC. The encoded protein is CAWSVGGGGAYEQYF.

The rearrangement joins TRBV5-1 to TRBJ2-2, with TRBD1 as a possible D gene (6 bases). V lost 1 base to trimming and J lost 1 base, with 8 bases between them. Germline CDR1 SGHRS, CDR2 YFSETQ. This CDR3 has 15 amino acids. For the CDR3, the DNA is TGCGCCAGCAGCTTGACAGGGCTGAACACCGGGGAGCTGTTTTTT. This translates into CASSLTGLNTGELFF.

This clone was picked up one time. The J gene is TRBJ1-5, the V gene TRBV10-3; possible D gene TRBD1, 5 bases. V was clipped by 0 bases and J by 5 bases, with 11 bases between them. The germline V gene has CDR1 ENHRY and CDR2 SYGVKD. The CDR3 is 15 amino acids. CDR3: CAISESKSGDQPQHF. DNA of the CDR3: TGTGCCATCAGTGAGTCGAAGTCGGGGGATCAGCCCCAGCATTTT.

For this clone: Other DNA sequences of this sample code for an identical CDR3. The CDR3 nucleotides read TGTGCCAGCAGCACCTACGAGCAGTACTTC. It specifies CASSTYEQYF. The chain is built from TRBV28 and TRBJ2-7; no clear D gene. V lost 6 bases to trimming and J lost 2 bases, with 2 bases between them. Germline CDR1 is MDHEN and CDR2 is SYDVKM. CDR3 length: 10 residues. The full variable domain, completed using reference TRBV28 and TRBJ2-7, is DVKVTQSSRYLVKRTGEKVFLECVQDMDHENMFWYRQDPGLGLRLIYFSYDVKMKEKGDIPEGYSVSREKKERFSLILESASTNQTSMYLCASSTYEQYFGPGTRLTVT.

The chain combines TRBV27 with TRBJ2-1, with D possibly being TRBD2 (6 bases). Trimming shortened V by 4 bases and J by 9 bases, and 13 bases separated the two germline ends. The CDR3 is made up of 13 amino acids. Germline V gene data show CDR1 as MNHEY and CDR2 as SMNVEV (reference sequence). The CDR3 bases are TGTGCCAGCAGTTACTCGGTGGGGGGTGAGCAGTTCTTC. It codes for CASSYSVGGEQFF.

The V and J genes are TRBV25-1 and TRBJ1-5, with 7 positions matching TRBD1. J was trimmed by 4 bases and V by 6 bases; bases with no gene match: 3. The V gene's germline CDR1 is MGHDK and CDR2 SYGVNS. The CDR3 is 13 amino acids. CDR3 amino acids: CASSETGNQPQHF. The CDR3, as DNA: TGTGCCAGCAGCGAGACAGGGAATCAGCCCCAGCATTTT.

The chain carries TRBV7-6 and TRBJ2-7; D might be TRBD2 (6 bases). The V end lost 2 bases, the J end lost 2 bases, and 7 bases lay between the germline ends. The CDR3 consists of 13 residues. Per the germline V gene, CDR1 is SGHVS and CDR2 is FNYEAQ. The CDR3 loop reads CASSLSGAYEQYF. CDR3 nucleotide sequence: TGTGCCAGCAGCTTATCGGGGGCCTACGAGCAGTACTTC.

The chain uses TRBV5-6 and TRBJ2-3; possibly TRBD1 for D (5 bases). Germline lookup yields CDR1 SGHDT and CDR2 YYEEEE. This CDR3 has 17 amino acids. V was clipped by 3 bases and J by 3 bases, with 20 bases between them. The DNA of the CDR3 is TGTGCCAGCAGCTCTTACCAGGGAAATCTCGTGACAGATACGCAGTATTTT. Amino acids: CASSSYQGNLVTDTQYF.

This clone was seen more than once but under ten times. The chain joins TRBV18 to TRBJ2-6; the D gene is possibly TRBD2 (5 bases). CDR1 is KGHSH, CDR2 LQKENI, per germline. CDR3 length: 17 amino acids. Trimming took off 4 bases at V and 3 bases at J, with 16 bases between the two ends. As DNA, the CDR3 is TGTGCCAGCTCACGCACCCTCGGACTGATTGGGGCCAACGTCCTGACTTTC. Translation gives CASSRTLGLIGANVLTF.

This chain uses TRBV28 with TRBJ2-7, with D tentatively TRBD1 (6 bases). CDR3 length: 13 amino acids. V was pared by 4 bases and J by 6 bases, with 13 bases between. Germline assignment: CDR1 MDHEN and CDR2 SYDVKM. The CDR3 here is CASSWLSGAEQYF. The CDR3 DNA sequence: TGTGCCAGCAGTTGGCTATCAGGGGCCGAGCAGTACTTC.

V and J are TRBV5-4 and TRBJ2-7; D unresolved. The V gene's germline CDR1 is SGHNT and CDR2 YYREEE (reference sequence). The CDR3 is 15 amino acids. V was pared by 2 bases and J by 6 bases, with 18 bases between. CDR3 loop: CASSFYTRQPGEQYF. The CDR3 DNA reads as TGTGCCAGCAGCTTCTACACACGGCAGCCGGGCGAGCAGTACTTC.

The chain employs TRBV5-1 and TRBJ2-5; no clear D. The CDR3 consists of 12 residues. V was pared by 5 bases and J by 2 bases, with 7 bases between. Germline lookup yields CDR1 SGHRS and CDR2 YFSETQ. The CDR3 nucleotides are TGCGCCAGCAGTACAATGCAAGAGACCCAGTACTTC. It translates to CASSTMQETQYF. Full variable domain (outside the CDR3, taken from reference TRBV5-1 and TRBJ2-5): KAGVTQTPRYLIKTRGQQVTLSCSPISGHRSVSWYQQTPGQGLQFLFEYFSETQRNKGNFPGRFSGRQFSNSRSEMNVSTLELGDSALYLCASSTMQETQYFGPGTRLLVL.

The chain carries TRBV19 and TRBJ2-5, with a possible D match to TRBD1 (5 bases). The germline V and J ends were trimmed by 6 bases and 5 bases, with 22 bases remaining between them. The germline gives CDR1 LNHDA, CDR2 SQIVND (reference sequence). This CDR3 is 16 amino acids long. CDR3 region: CASRRSPGVPGETQYF. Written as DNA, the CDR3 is TGTGCCAGTAGACGCTCTCCGGGCGTCCCAGGGGAGACCCAGTACTTC.

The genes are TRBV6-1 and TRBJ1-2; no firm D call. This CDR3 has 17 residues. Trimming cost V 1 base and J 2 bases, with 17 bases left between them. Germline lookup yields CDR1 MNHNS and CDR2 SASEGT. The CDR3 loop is CASSEVTSGGQNYGYTF. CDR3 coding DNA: TGTGCCAGCAGTGAAGTAACTTCCGGAGGGCAGAACTATGGCTACACCTTC.

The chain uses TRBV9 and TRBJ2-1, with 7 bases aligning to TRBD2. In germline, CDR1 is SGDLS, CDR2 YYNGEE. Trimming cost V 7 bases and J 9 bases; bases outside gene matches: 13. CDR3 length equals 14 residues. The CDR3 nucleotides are TGTGCCAGCGGGCGGGAGTGGGGTTTTGGTGAGCAGTTCTTC. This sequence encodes CASGREWGFGEQFF.

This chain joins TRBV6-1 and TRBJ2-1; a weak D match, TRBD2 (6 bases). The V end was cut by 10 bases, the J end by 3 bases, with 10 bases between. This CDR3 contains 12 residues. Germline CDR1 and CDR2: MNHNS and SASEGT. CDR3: CATYGGYNEQFF. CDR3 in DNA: TGTGCCACCTACGGGGGCTACAATGAGCAGTTCTTC.

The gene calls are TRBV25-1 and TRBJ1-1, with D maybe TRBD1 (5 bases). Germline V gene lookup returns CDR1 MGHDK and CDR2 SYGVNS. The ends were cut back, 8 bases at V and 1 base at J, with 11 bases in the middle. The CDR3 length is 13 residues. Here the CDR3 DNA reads TGTGCCAGCGCACCGACAGCGAACACTGAAGCTTTCTTT. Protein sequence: CASAPTANTEAFF.

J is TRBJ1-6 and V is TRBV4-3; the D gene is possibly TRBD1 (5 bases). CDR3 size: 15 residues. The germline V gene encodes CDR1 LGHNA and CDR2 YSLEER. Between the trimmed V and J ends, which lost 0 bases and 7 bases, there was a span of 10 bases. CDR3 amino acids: CASSQEGVLNSPLHF. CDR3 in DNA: TGCGCCAGCAGCCAAGAAGGGGTGTTGAATTCACCCCTCCACTTT.

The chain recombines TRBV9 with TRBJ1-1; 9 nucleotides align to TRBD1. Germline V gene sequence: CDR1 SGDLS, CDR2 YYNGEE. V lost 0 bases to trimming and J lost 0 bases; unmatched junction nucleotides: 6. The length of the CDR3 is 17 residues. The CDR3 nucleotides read TGTGCCAGCAGCGTAGGACAGGGGGAGGGAATGAACACTGAAGCTTTCTTT. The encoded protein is CASSVGQGEGMNTEAFF.

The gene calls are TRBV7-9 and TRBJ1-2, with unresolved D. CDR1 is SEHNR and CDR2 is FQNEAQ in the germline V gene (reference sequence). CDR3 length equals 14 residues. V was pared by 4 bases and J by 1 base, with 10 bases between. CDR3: CASSSILFNYGYTF. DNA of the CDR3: TGTGCCAGCAGCTCTATATTATTTAACTATGGCTACACCTTC. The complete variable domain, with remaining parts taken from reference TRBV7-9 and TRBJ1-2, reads DTGVSQNPRHKITKRGQNVTFRCDPISEHNRLYWYRQTLGQGPEFLTYFQNEAQLEKSRLLSDRFSAERPKGSFSTLEIQRTEQGDSAMYLCASSSILFNYGYTFGSGTRLTVV.